The 13 T cell receptor beta chains below come from one sample, sequenced in a study. In TCRdb, the 5' RACE reads were re-called with MiXCR into one record per CDR3 protein. The sample lists about 50,000 distinct CDR3 sequences; more than 25% were seen once. The source material was naive CD4+ T cells sorted from blood. Subset given: naive CD4+ T cells, CD4+CD45RA+CD25-. Receptor source: a female donor with breast cancer.

Concerning this clonotype: At one of its ends the junction is not consistent with the germline gene, which may arise from a read error. The V gene is TRBV4-1, the J gene TRBJ2-3; no reliable D call. This CDR3 is built from 14 residues. Germline assignment: CDR1 MGHRA and CDR2 YSYEKL. Here the CDR3 reads CTSSQVRVTDTQYF. The CDR3 DNA reads TGCACCAGCAGCCAAGTTAGGGTCACAGATACGCAGTATTTT.

V gene TRBV20-1 combines with J gene TRBJ2-3; D is possibly TRBD2 (6 bases). Germline CDR1 is DFQATT and CDR2 is SNEGSKA (reference sequence). With 4 bases removed from V and 0 bases from J, the gap between germline ends came to 8 bases. This CDR3 spans 13 amino acids. The CDR3 here is CSANGGSTDTQYF. The CDR3 coding sequence is TGCAGTGCTAACGGGGGTAGCACAGATACGCAGTATTTT.

This clonotype turned up a few times. This chain connects TRBV14 to TRBJ1-1, with D perhaps TRBD1 (6 bases). V was cut by 4 bases and J by 3 bases, with 15 bases left in between. This CDR3 is 15 amino acids long. From germline, CDR1 is SGHDN and CDR2 FVKESK. DNA of the CDR3: TGTGCCAGCAGCCGATCAACAGGGTGGTACACTGAAGCTTTCTTT. Translation gives CASSRSTGWYTEAFF.

This clonotype was found a few times. The V and J genes are TRBV6-1 and TRBJ1-2; D perhaps matches TRBD1 (6 bases). Trimming cost V 6 bases and J 6 bases, with 20 bases left between them. Germline V gives CDR1 MNHNS, CDR2 SASEGT. This CDR3 contains 15 residues. The CDR3 protein is CASRDRQVYYHGYTF. The DNA for the CDR3 is TGTGCCAGCAGGGATCGACAGGTCTACTATCATGGCTACACCTTC.

The chain carries TRBV5-1 and TRBJ2-5; TRBD2 might be the D (6 bases). V lost 4 bases and J lost 1, with 14 bases in between. This CDR3 is 15 amino acids long. Germline CDR1 SGHRS, CDR2 YFSETQ. DNA of the CDR3: TGCGCCAGCAGCCCTGGGGAGGTGCCCCAAGAGACCCAGTACTTC. Translating gives CASSPGEVPQETQYF.

This clonotype was detected ten times or more. The chain joins TRBV6-1 to TRBJ1-5; 10 positions match TRBD1. Trimming cost V 4 bases and J 3 bases; bases outside gene matches: 3. CDR3 length: 15 amino acids. The V gene's germline CDR1 is MNHNS and CDR2 SASEGT. The chain's CDR3 is CASSVGQGLNQPQHF. The CDR3 DNA sequence: TGTGCCAGCAGTGTGGGACAGGGGCTCAATCAGCCCCAGCATTTT.

This clonotype was seen only a few times. The chain has TRBV20-1 and TRBJ1-6; TRBD1 agrees at 9 bases. The CDR3 runs to 14 residues. Germline V gene lookup returns CDR1 DFQATT and CDR2 SNEGSKA (reference sequence). V dropped 4 bases and J dropped 10; count of bases not matched to a gene: 8. The CDR3 coding sequence is TGCAGTGCTAAGACAGGGGGAGTTGGGTCACCCCTCCACTTT. Translating gives CSAKTGGVGSPLHF.

The V and J genes are TRBV7-2 and TRBJ2-5; D is possibly TRBD2 (5 bases). The CDR3 is 13 residues long. Germline V gene sequence: CDR1 SGHTA, CDR2 FQGNSA. V was trimmed by 7 bases and J by 2 bases, leaving 11 bases between them. The CDR3 nucleotides read TGTGCCAGCAACCGACGGGAACAAGAGACCCAGTACTTC. This encodes CASNRREQETQYF.

This clonotype was counted only a few times. The gene calls are TRBV7-3 and TRBJ1-6; D is unresolved. The CDR3 extends over 13 amino acids. Germline-derived CDR1 and CDR2 are SGHTA and FQGTGA. The V end lost 3 bases, the J end lost 7 bases, and 7 bases lay between the germline ends. The CDR3 nucleotides are TGTGCCAGCAGCTTGGCAGTAAATTCACCCCTCCACTTT. Translation: CASSLAVNSPLHF.

V usage is TRBV4-2 and J usage is TRBJ1-1, with TRBD1 as a possible D gene (6 bases). CDR3 length equals 16 residues. CDR1 and CDR2 (germline): LGHNA, YNFKEQ. V was shortened by 4 bases and J by 5 bases, with 20 bases between the two germline ends. The CDR3, as DNA: TGTGCCAGCAGCCGCCCCGGGGACACCTCGCGGACTGAAGCTTTCTTT. Protein sequence: CASSRPGDTSRTEAFF.

This clonotype was observed a few times. CDR3 amino acids: CASSYFPFEAFF. CDR3 DNA sequence: TGTGCCAGCAGTTACTTCCCATTCGAGGCTTTCTTT. The chain is built from TRBV6-2 or TRBV6-3 and TRBJ1-1; D unresolved. The germline V gene has CDR1 MNHEY and CDR2 SVGEGT. Trimming shortened V by 1 base and J by 11 bases, and 11 bases separated the two germline ends. The CDR3 is 12 residues long.

This clonotype was picked up a small number of times. The gene calls are TRBV5-1 and TRBJ1-4; D gene uncertain. Between the trimmed V and J ends, which lost 0 bases and 3 bases, there was a span of 9 bases. The CDR3 consists of 15 residues. Germline lookup yields CDR1 SGHRS and CDR2 YFSETQ. CDR3 in amino acids: CASSLDLTSNEKLFF. As DNA, the CDR3 is TGCGCCAGCAGCTTGGATCTGACGTCTAATGAAAAACTGTTTTTT.

Comment on this clonotype: This may be a read error, as it is one base from a much larger clone. This chain links TRBV4-1 with TRBJ2-1; D is undetermined. Germline V gives CDR1 MGHRA, CDR2 YSYEKL. This CDR3 has 16 residues. CDR3 residues: CASSQVDMIQYNERFF. CDR3 in DNA: TGCGCCAGCAGCCAAGTTGACATGATACAATACAATGAGCGGTTCTTC.